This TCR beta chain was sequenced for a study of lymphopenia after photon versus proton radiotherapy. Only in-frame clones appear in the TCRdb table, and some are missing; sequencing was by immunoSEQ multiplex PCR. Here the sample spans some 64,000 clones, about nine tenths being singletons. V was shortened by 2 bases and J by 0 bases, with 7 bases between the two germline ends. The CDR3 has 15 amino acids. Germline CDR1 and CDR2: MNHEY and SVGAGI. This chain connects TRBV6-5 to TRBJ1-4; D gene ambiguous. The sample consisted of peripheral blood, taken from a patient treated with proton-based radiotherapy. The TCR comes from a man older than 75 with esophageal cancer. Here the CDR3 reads CASSYGAATNEKLFF. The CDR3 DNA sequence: TGTGCCAGCAGTTACGGTGCAGCAACTAATGAAAAACTGTTTTTT.